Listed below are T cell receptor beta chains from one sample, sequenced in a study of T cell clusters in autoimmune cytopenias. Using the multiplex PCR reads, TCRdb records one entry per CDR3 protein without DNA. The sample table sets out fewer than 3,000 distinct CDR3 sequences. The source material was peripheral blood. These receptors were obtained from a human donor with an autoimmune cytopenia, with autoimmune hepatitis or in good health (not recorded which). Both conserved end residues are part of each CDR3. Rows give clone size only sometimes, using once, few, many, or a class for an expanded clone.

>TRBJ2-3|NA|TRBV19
CASTGATDTQYF
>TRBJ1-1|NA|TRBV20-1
CSARGGGSNTEAFF
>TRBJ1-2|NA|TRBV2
CASRGRARLAYYGYTF
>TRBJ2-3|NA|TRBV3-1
CASSQDLAGGTDTQYF
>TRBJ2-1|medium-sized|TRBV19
CARAPTYNEQFF
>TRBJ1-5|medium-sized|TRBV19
CASSDFLGRDQPQHF
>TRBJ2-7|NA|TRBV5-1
CASSLSTGMGEQYF
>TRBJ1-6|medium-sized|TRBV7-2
CASSLEDTVFYNSPLHF
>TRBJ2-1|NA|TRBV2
CASSAITNEQFF
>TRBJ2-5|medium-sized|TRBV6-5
CASSYSETQYF
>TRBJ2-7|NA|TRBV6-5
CASSYGQGLYEQYF
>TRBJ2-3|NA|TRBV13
CASSVATDTQYF
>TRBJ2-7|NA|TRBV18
CASSPGQGAGNIYEQYF
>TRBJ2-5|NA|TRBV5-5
CASSLATGGYRSETQYF
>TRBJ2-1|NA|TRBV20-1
CSAPGLADYNEQFF
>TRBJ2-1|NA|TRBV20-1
CSARDEAGEYNEQFF
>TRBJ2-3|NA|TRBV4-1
CASSRDSISSTDTQYF
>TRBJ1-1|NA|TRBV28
CASSFQGGDTEAFF
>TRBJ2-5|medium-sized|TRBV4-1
CASSESPADQETQYF
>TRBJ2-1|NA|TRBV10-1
CASSERREDNEQFF
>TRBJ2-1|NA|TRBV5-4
CASSLGGLAGVGEQFF
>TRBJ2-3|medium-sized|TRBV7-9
CASSSHRDTQYF
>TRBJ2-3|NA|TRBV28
CASSASGSTDTQYF
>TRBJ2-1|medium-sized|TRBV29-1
CSGSRDFLSYNEQFF
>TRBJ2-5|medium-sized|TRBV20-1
CSARDGELASKTQYF
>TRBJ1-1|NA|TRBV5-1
CASSSTGALNTEAFF
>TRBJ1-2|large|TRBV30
CAWSVYDGYTF
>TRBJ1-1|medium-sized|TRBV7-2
CASSLPGQDTEAFF
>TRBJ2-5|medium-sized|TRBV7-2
CASSLYPPGSGVTQYF
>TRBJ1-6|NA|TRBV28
CASSPGGASSPLHF
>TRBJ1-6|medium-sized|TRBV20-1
CSARGGDNSPLHF
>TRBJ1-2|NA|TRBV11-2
CASSPTGGSGYTF
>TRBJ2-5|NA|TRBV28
CASSTRIETQYF
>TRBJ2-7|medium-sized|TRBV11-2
CASSLYGRQYEQYF
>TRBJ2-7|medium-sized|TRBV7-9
CASSLVAGGPYEQYF
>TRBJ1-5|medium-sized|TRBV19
CASSQGSPLSNQPQHF
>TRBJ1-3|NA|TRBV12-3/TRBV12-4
CASSLVGGAGNTIYF
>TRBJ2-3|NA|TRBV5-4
CASSRTGTSFSYDTDTQYF
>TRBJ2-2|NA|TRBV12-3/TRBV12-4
CASRAGTGDTGELFF
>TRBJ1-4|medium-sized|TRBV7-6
CASSLHRGTGLNEKLFF
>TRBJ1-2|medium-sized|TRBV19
CASVAGVRYTF
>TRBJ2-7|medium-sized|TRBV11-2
CASSFGTSAEQYF
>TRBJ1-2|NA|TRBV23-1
CASSQSGGSYGYTF
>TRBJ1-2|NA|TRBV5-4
CASSPGSWVDGGYTF
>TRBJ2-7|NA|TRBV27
CASSRPGGAEQYF
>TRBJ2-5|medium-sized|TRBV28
CASSLPTLEGTQETQYF
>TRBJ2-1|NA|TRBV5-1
CASSLEASGKSYNEQFF
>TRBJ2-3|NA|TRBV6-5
CASSLQGGADTQYF
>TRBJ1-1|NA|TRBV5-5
CASSSRIPFTEAFF
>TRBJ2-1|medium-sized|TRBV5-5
CASSLSGGRVYNEQFF
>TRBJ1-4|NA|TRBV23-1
CARAPRKRLANEKLFF